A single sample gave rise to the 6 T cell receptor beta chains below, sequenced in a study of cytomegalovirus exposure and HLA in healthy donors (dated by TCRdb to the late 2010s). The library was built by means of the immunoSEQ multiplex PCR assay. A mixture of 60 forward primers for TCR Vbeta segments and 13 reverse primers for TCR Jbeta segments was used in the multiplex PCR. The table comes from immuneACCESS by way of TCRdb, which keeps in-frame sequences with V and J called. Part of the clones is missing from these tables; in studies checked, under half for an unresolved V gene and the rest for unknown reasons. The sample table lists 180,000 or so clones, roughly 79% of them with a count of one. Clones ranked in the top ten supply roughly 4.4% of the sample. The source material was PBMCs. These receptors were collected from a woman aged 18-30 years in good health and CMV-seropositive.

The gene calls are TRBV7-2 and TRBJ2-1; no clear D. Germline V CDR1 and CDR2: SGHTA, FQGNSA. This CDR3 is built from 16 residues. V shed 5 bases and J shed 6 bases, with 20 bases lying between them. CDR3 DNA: TGTGCCAGCAGCCCTCGGCCCACTATGCTCTCCAATGAGCAGTTCTTC. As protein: CASSPRPTMLSNEQFF.

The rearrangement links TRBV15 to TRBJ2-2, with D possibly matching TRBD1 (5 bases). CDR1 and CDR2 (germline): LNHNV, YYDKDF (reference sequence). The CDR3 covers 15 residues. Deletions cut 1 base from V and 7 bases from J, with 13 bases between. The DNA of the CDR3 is TGTGCCACCAGCAGAGTTTGGGGCGATGACGGGGAGCTGTTTTTT. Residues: CATSRVWGDDGELFF.

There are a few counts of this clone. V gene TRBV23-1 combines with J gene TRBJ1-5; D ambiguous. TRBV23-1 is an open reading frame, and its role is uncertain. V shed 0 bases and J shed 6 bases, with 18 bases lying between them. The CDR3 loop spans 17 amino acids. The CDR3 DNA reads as TGCGCCAGCAGTCAATCGGGAGTGGGCCGCCCCGGTCAGCCCCAGCATTTT. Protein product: CASSQSGVGRPGQPQHF.

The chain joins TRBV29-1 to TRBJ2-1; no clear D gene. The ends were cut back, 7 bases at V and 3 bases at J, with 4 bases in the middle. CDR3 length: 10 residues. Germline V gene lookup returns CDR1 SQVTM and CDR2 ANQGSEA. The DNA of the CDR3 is TGCAGCGCCATCTACAATGAGCAGTTCTTC. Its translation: CSAIYNEQFF.

CDR3 protein: CASSPQDREPHYRGYTF. DNA of the CDR3: TGCGCCAGCAGCCCGCAGGACAGGGAACCTCATTATCGAGGCTACACCTTC. The chain combines TRBV5-1 with TRBJ1-2, with 8 bases fitting TRBD1. After removal of 4 bases from V and 8 bases from J, the junction contained 19 bases not matched to a gene. The germline V gene encodes CDR1 SGHRS and CDR2 YFSETQ. This CDR3 region has 17 residues. Supplemented by reference TRBV5-1 and TRBJ1-2, the full variable domain reads KAGVTQTPRYLIKTRGQQVTLSCSPISGHRSVSWYQQTPGQGLQFLFEYFSETQRNKGNFPGRFSGRQFSNSRSEMNVSTLELGDSALYLCASSPQDREPHYRGYTFGSGTRLTVV.

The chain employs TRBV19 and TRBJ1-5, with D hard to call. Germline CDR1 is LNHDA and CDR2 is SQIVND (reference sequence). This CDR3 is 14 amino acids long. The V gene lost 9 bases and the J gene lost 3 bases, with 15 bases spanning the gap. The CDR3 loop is CASRERHYNQPQHF. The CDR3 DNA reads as TGTGCCAGCCGAGAGAGGCACTACAATCAGCCCCAGCATTTT.